This T cell receptor beta chain comes out of a study of technical replicates of blood from a few donors. Data came from immunoSEQ multiplex PCR; TCRdb stores just in-frame clones and leaves some out. The table includes tens of thousands of clones, about 96% detected once. Germline loops: CDR1 SGHTA, CDR2 FQGNSA. Trimming removed 0 bases from V and 2 bases from J, with 14 bases in between. The CDR3 is 18 residues long. Source material: T cells isolated from PBMCs. The origin of this receptor is a human donor in good health. The chain carries TRBV7-2 and TRBJ2-6; D is perhaps TRBD1 (7 bases). The CDR3 region is CASSLASGGTPGANVLTF. Written as DNA, the CDR3 is TGTGCCAGCAGCTTAGCCTCAGGGGGGACCCCTGGGGCCAACGTCCTGACTTTC.